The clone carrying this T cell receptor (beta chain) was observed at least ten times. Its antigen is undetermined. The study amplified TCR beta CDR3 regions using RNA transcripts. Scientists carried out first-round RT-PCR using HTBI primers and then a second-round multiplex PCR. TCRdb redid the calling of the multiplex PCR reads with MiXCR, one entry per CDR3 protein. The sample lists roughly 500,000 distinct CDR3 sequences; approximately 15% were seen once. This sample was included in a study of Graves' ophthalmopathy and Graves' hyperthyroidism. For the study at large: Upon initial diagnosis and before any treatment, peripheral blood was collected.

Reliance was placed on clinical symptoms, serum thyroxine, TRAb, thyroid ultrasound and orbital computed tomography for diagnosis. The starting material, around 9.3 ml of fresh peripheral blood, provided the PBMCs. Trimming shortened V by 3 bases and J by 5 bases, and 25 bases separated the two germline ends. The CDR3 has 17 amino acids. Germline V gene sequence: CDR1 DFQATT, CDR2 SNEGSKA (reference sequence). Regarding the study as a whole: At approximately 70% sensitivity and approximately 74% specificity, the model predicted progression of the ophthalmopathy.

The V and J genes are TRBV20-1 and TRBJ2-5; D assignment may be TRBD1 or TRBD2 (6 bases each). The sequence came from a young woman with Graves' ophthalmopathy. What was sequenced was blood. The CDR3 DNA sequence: TGCAGTGCTAGTCGAGGAAGATCCGGGGGCGCGATGGAGACCCAGTACTTC. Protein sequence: CSASRGRSGGAMETQYF.